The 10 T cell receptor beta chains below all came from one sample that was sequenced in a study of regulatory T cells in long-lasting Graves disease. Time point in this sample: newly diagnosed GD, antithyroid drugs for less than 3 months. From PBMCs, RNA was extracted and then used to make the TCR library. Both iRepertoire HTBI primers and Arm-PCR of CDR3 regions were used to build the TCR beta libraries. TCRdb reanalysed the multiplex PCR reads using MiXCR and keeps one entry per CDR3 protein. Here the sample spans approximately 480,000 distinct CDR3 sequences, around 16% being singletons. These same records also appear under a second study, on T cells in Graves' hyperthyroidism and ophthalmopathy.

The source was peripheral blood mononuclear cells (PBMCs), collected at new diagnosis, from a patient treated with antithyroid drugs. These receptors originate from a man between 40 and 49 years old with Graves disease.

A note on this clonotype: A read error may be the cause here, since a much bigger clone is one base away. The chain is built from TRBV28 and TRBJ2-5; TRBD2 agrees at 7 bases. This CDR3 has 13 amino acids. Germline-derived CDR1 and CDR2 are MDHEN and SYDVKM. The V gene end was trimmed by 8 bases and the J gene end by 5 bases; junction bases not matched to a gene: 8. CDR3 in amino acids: CASGPWEGETQYF. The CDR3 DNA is TGTGCCAGCGGGCCCTGGGAGGGGGAGACCCAGTACTTC. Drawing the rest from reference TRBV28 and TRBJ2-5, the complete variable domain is DVKVTQSSRYLVKRTGEKVFLECVQDMDHENMFWYRQDPGLGLRLIYFSYDVKMKEKGDIPEGYSVSREKKERFSLILESASTNQTSMYLCASGPWEGETQYFGPGTRLLVL.

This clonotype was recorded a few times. The CDR3 is CASSWEYRAESYEQYF. The CDR3, as DNA: TGTGCCAGCAGTTGGGAATATAGGGCAGAGTCCTACGAGCAGTACTTC. This sequence joins TRBV28 and TRBJ2-7; no firm D call. Trimming shortened V by 4 bases and J by 1 base, and 17 bases separated the two germline ends. Germline CDR1 is MDHEN and CDR2 is SYDVKM. The CDR3 has 16 residues.

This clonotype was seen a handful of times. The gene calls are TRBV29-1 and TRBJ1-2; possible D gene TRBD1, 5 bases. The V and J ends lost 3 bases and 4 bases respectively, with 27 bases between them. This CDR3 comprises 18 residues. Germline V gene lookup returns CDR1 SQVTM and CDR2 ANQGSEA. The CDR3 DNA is TGCAGCGTTGACCAAGGGGTTACCCGCCCCACTTCACTCTATGGCTACACCTTC. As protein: CSVDQGVTRPTSLYGYTF.

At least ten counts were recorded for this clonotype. CDR3 bases: TGTGCCAGCAGCTTAGAGACTCCAAATTCACCCCTCCACTTT. This codes for CASSLETPNSPLHF. The chain recombines TRBV7-6 with TRBJ1-6; no reliable D call. The CDR3 extends over 14 amino acids. V lost 1 base, J lost 7 bases, and 8 bases lay in between. CDR1 and CDR2 (germline): SGHVS, FNYEAQ.

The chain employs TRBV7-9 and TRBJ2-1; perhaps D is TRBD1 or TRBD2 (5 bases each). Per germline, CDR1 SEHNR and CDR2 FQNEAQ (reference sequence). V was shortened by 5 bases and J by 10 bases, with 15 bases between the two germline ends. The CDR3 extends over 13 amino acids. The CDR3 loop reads CASSPQPGPEQFF. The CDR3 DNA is TGTGCCAGCAGCCCCCAGCCGGGACCCGAGCAGTTCTTC.

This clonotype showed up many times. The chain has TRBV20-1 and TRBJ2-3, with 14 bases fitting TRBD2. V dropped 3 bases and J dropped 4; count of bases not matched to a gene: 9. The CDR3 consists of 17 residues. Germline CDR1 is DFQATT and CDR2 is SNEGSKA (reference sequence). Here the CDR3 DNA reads TGCAGTGCTAGTCCGACTAGCGGGAGGGCCGGGGCAGATACGCAGTATTTT. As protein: CSASPTSGRAGADTQYF.

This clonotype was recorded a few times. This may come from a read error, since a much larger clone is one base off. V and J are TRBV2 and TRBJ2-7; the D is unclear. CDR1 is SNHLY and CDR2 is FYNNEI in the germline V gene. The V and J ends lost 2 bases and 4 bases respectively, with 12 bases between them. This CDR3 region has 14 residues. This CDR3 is CASSEFPGPYEQYF. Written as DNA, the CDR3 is TGTGCCAGCAGTGAATTCCCGGGTCCGTACGAGCAGTACTTC.

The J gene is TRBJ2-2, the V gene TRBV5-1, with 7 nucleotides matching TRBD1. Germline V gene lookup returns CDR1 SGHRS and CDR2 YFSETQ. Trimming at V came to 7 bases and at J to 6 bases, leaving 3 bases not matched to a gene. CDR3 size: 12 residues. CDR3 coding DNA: TGCGCCAGCGGAGGACAGGCCGGGGAGCTGTTTTTT. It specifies CASGGQAGELFF.

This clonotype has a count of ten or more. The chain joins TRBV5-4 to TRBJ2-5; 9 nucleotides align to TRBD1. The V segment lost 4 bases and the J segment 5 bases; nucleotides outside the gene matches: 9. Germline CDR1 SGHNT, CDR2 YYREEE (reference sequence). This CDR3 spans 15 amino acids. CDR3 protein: CASSGRDRDGETQYF. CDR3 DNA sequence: TGTGCCAGCAGCGGCCGGGACAGGGACGGCGAGACCCAGTACTTC.

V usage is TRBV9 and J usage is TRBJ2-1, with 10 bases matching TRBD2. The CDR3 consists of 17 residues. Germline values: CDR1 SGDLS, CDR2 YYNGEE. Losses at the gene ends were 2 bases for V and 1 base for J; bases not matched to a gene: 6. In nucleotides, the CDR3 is TGTGCCAGCAGCGTCTTTGGACTAGCGGCTTCCTACAATGAGCAGTTCTTC. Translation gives CASSVFGLAASYNEQFF.